This TCR beta chain is drawn from a study of T cells in Graves' hyperthyroidism and ophthalmopathy. Study outcomes and limitations: Most thyroid clonotypes expanded above 0.001 were also detected in blood.

Together with thyroid ultrasound, orbital computed tomography, serum thyroxine and TRAb, clinical symptoms were used for diagnoses. RNA transcripts were the template for amplifying TCR beta CDR3 regions. When the TCR CDR3 underwent first-round RT-PCR, the HTBI primer set was used. One entry per CDR3 protein results from TCRdb running MiXCR on the multiplex PCR reads. The repertoire holds about 580,000 distinct CDR3 sequences, with about half as singletons. In its sample, this clonotype was seen many times. Its antigen is not known. CDR3 length: 13 amino acids. V gave up 2 bases and J gave up 5 bases, with 10 bases separating them. Germline V gives CDR1 SGHTA, CDR2 FQGTGA.

This receptor was identified in a woman between 18 and 29 years old with Graves' hyperthyroidism. V and J are TRBV7-3 and TRBJ2-7; D possibly corresponds to TRBD2 (5 bases). The sample comprised peripheral blood or thyroid tissue (not recorded which). The CDR3 DNA reads TGTGCCAGCAGCTTATCGGGGTCGGACGAGCAGTACTTC. As protein: CASSLSGSDEQYF. Looking up the rest from reference TRBV7-3 and TRBJ2-7 gives the full variable domain: GAGVSQTPSNKVTEKGKYVELRCDPISGHTALYWYRQSLGQGPEFLIYFQGTGAADDSGLPNDRFFAVRPEGSVSTLKIQRTERGDSAVYLCASSLSGSDEQYFGPGTRLTVT.